The clone carrying this T cell receptor beta chain was seen at least ten times. Its antigen remains unknown. MiXCR, applied by TCRdb to the RT-PCR reads, yields one record per CDR3 protein. In the table there are more than 200,000 distinct CDR3 sequences, less than 15% of which are singletons. The CDR3 spans 14 residues. V shed 6 bases, J shed 0 bases, and the junction held 0 bases outside the gene matches. Germline CDR1 WSHSY, CDR2 SAAADI. The source of the sample is a study of response to subunit inactivated influenza vaccine. Findings and caveats of the study: Each seasonal flu vaccination may recruit only limited new T cells, authors suggested.

The sequence was obtained from a man in his fifties or sixties who received an inactivated influenza vaccine. The sequencing here drew on non-naive T cells sorted from PBMCs, taken 14 to 15 days before vaccination. V usage is TRBV10-2 and J usage is TRBJ1-4; 8 bases match TRBD1. CDR3 sequence reads: CASRGQATNEKLFF. The CDR3 region has the DNA TGCGCCAGCAGGGGACAGGCAACTAATGAAAAACTGTTTTTT.